This is a list of T cell receptor beta chains from one sample in a study of naive and memory T cell subsets. TCRdb reprocessed the UMI-ligation and nested PCR reads with MiXCR, giving one entry per CDR3 protein. The profile covers under 150,000 distinct CDR3 sequences, with approximately 21% appearing a single time and about 0.57% taken by the ten largest. Sequencing was done on a sample of naive CD8+ T cells from blood. The receptors here all came from a human donor in good health. Both conserved end residues are part of each CDR3. A D gene is named only where the DNA matches it firmly. Size tells how often a clone was seen (once, few, many) or the class of an expanded clone, and some rows leave it out.

V gene,D gene,clone size,J gene,CDR3 protein,CDR3 DNA
TRBV20-1,-,few,TRBJ2-7,CSARDPAIPPTRWTYEQYF,TGCAGTGCTAGAGACCCAGCAATCCCCCCCACACGGTGGACCTACGAGCAGTACTTC
TRBV4-3,TRBD1,-,TRBJ1-1,CASSQVETQGVTFAEAFF,TGCGCCAGCAGCCAAGTCGAGACACAGGGGGTTACCTTCGCTGAAGCTTTCTTT
TRBV5-4,TRBD1,-,TRBJ2-7,CASSLEGQGAVYEQYF,TGTGCCAGCAGCTTGGAGGGACAGGGGGCAGTGTACGAGCAGTACTTC
TRBV28,-,-,TRBJ2-3,CASSSWVNTDTQYF,TGTGCCAGCAGTTCGTGGGTCAACACAGATACGCAGTATTTT
TRBV24-1,-,-,TRBJ2-7,CATSDLGDEQYF,TGTGCCACCAGTGATTTGGGGGACGAGCAGTACTTC
TRBV10-3,TRBD1,few,TRBJ2-4,CAIGQGSIQYF,TGTGCCATCGGACAGGGTAGCATTCAGTACTTC
TRBV28,TRBD2,once,TRBJ2-7,CASRRLAGGYEQYF,TGTGCCAGCAGGAGACTAGCGGGAGGCTACGAGCAGTACTTC
TRBV12-3/TRBV12-4,-,-,TRBJ2-5,CASSLQVRETQYF,TGTGCCAGCAGTCTACAGGTCCGAGAGACCCAGTACTTC
TRBV2,-,few,TRBJ2-1,CASSVGGRVYNEQFF,TGTGCCAGCAGTGTTGGGGGCAGGGTCTACAATGAGCAGTTCTTC
TRBV14,-,-,TRBJ2-7,CASSQEPSAAMNWYEQYF,TGTGCCAGCAGCCAAGAACCCTCAGCGGCTATGAACTGGTACGAGCAGTACTTC
TRBV19,-,-,TRBJ2-2,CAGRAYTGELFF,TGTGCAGGAAGAGCGTACACCGGGGAGCTGTTTTTT
TRBV27,-,few,TRBJ1-1,CASSLWKNTEAFF,TGTGCCAGCAGTTTATGGAAGAACACTGAAGCTTTCTTT
TRBV27,TRBD1,-,TRBJ1-5,CASSHTGDSQHF,TGTGCCAGCAGTCATACAGGGGACAGCCAGCATTTT
TRBV24-1,-,-,TRBJ2-2,CATSRGSYTGELFF,TGTGCCACCAGCCGGGGGAGCTACACCGGGGAGCTGTTTTTT
TRBV2,-,-,TRBJ2-2,CASSGQEDTGELFF,TGTGCCAGCAGTGGGCAGGAGGACACCGGGGAGCTGTTTTTT
TRBV5-4,TRBD2,-,TRBJ2-1,CASSLGGLAGEQFF,TGTGCCAGCAGCTTGGGGGGCCTAGCGGGTGAGCAGTTCTTC
TRBV6-1,-,few,TRBJ2-1,CASSPHIGDFNEQFF,TGTGCCAGCAGTCCTCATATTGGGGACTTTAATGAGCAGTTCTTC
TRBV7-9,-,few,TRBJ2-5,CASSLPRRAETQYF,TGTGCCAGCAGCTTACCGCGGAGGGCGGAGACCCAGTACTTC
TRBV12-3/TRBV12-4,-,few,TRBJ1-4,CASTLTAPHEKLFF,TGTGCCAGCACCCTGACAGCGCCTCACGAAAAACTGTTTTTT
TRBV11-1,-,few,TRBJ2-7,CASSRPWGTVYEQYF,TGTGCCAGCAGCCGCCCGTGGGGCACTGTCTACGAGCAGTACTTC
TRBV20-1,TRBD1,-,TRBJ2-7,CSATTGVLYEQYF,TGCAGTGCTACAACAGGGGTGCTCTACGAGCAGTACTTC
TRBV7-9,-,many,TRBJ2-3,CASSLSGEDTQYF,TGTGCCAGCAGCTTATCAGGGGAGGATACGCAGTATTTT
TRBV9,-,few,TRBJ1-2,CASSVEQDGYGYTF,TGTGCCAGCAGCGTAGAACAGGATGGCTATGGCTACACCTTC
TRBV21-1,-,-,TRBJ1-5,CASSPRDRDCQPQHF,TGTGCCAGCAGCCCGAGGGACAGGGATTGTCAGCCCCAGCATTTT
TRBV2,-,-,TRBJ2-1,CASSEVTFNPQVLNEQFF,TGTGCCAGCAGTGAAGTCACTTTCAACCCACAGGTTCTGAATGAGCAGTTCTTC
TRBV2,-,-,TRBJ1-5,CASSELGTFGGNQPQHF,TGTGCCAGCAGTGAACTAGGGACGTTCGGCGGCAATCAGCCCCAGCATTTT
TRBV7-9,TRBD1,-,TRBJ1-1,CASSPVEGAGTEAFF,TGTGCCAGCAGCCCGGTGGAGGGGGCTGGAACTGAAGCTTTCTTT
TRBV28,-,few,TRBJ2-7,CASSPPSVYYEQYF,TGTGCCAGCAGTCCGCCCAGCGTATACTACGAGCAGTACTTC
TRBV11-2,-,few,TRBJ2-2,CASSLGGGGELFF,TGTGCCAGCAGCTTAGGGGGCGGCGGGGAGCTGTTTTTT
TRBV7-9,-,few,TRBJ2-2,CASSLEGTLNTGELFF,TGTGCCAGCAGCTTAGAGGGGACGCTGAACACCGGGGAGCTGTTTTTT
TRBV20-1,-,few,TRBJ2-7,CSAGLSYEQYF,TGCAGTGCGGGACTTTCCTACGAGCAGTACTTC
TRBV29-1,-,-,TRBJ2-2,CSVEFANTGELFF,TGCAGCGTTGAGTTCGCGAACACCGGGGAGCTGTTTTTT
TRBV7-9,TRBD2,-,TRBJ2-1,CASSSPGLAGDEQFF,TGTGCCAGCAGCTCCCCGGGACTAGCGGGGGATGAGCAGTTCTTC
TRBV5-1,TRBD1,-,TRBJ2-3,CASSSDRGSDTQYF,TGCGCCAGCAGCTCGGACAGGGGATCCGATACGCAGTATTTT
TRBV12-3/TRBV12-4,TRBD1,few,TRBJ1-4,CASRDRIATNEKLFF,TGTGCCAGCAGGGACAGGATTGCAACTAATGAAAAACTGTTTTTT
TRBV5-1,TRBD2,-,TRBJ2-2,CASSVGLAGGTAGELFF,TGCGCCAGCAGTGTGGGACTAGCGGGAGGCACCGCCGGGGAGCTGTTTTTT
TRBV5-6,-,few,TRBJ2-6,CASSLLLGVHSGANVLTF,TGTGCCAGCAGCTTGTTGTTAGGGGTTCACTCTGGGGCCAACGTCCTGACTTTC
TRBV27,TRBD2,few,TRBJ2-1,CASGSREGPDEQFF,TGTGCCAGCGGCTCTCGGGAGGGCCCCGATGAGCAGTTCTTC
TRBV6-1,-,-,TRBJ1-4,CASSEEVLRDSHNEKLFF,TGTGCCAGCAGTGAAGAAGTACTACGAGACAGTCATAATGAAAAACTGTTTTTT
TRBV12-3/TRBV12-4,-,-,TRBJ2-3,CASSLDPSTDTQYF,TGTGCCAGCAGTTTGGACCCAAGCACAGATACGCAGTATTTT
TRBV6-2/TRBV6-3,-,-,TRBJ1-2,CASSPDTYGYTF,TGTGCCAGCAGTCCCGACACCTATGGCTACACCTTC